This entry features one TCR beta chain sequence. The CDR3 is made up of 18 amino acids. The J segment lost 4 bases and the V segment lost 4 bases, leaving 16 bases of the junction unmatched. Germline loops: CDR1 SGDLS, CDR2 YYNGEE. How the authors handled the data: Amplification from reference gene primers served as the basis for estimated nucleated cell counts. Some clones are missing from TCRdb's copy, which holds only in-frame ones; the method was immunoSEQ multiplex PCR. V and J calls and clone size are as listed in that table; D and trimming were resolved from the DNA. The sample carries more than 150,000 clones, roughly four fifths recorded once. These data are taken from a study of blood T cell repertoires in COVID-19. Across the whole study: Italy, Spain and the United States were the sources of the convalescent and acute COVID-19 samples. T cells, B-cell-depleted T cells, or PBMCs supplied cDNA or gDNA.

This TCR derives from a middle-aged man who had recovered from COVID-19. The J gene is TRBJ2-5, the V gene TRBV9; 10 bases agree with TRBD2. Sample: PBMCs or T cells enriched from blood (not recorded which). Here the CDR3 reads CASSPGVAGGLLGETQYF. The CDR3 DNA sequence: TGTGCCAGCAGCCCCGGGGTAGCGGGAGGTCTCCTCGGAGAGACCCAGTACTTC.